Below are 4 T cell receptor beta chains sequenced from a single sample in a study of metastatic and nonmetastatic thyroid tumors. Thyroid surgery had not been preceded by any treatment in any patient. TCRdb re-called the PCR reads through MiXCR. The table has 28,000 or so clones, approximately 15% seen once. Sequencing was done on a sample of blood. These receptors all stem from a female donor with papillary thyroid cancer or a benign thyroid nodule (not recorded which). Some clones in this sample may be carry-over from other donors' samples.

This clone was recorded at least ten times. The chain is built from TRBV5-6 and TRBJ2-5; TRBD1 matches 7 bases. CDR1 SGHDT and CDR2 YYEEEE come from the germline V gene. Germline trimming cut 3 bases from V and 7 bases from J; bases unmatched to any gene: 9. CDR3 length: 14 residues. The CDR3 DNA follows: TGTGCCAGCAGCTCTGACAGGGCGGTGGGGACCCAGTACTTC. This codes for CASSSDRAVGTQYF.

The chain uses TRBV5-1 and TRBJ1-5, with D uncertain. CDR3 length equals 12 residues. Between the trimmed V and J ends, which lost 0 bases and 6 bases, there was a span of 4 bases. Germline CDR1 and CDR2: SGHRS and YFSETQ. The CDR3 protein is CASSLDGQPQHF. The CDR3, as DNA: TGCGCCAGCAGCTTGGATGGTCAGCCCCAGCATTTT.

This clone was observed many times. This chain links TRBV5-1 with TRBJ2-3; tentatively, D is TRBD2 (6 bases). V lost 0 bases, J lost 6 bases, and 14 bases lay in between. Germline V gene lookup returns CDR1 SGHRS and CDR2 YFSETQ. The CDR3 covers 15 residues. The CDR3 sequence: CASSLVGSRADTQYF. The CDR3 DNA is TGCGCCAGCAGCTTGGTCGGGAGTAGAGCGGATACGCAGTATTTT.

At least ten counts were recorded for this clone. This clone may be a read error of a much larger clone one base away. The chain carries TRBV3-1 and TRBJ2-2; tentative D call: TRBD2 (5 bases). This CDR3 contains 14 residues. Germline V gene data show CDR1 as LGHDT and CDR2 as YNNKEL (reference sequence). CDR3 nucleotides: TGTGCCAGCAGCCCCAGAGGGAATATTGGGGAGCCGTTTTTT. Translated: CASSPRGNIGEPFF.